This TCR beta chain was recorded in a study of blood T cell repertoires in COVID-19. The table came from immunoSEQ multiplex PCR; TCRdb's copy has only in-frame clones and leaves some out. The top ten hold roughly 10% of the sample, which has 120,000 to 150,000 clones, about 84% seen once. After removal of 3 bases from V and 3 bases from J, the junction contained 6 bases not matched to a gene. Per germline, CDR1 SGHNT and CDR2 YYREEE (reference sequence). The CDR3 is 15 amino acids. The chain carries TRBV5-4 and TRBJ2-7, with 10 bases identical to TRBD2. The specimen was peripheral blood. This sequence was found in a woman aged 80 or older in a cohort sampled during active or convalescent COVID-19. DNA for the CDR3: TGTGCCAGCAGCTCACTAGCGGGGCTAGACTACGAGCAGTACTTC. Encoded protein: CASSSLAGLDYEQYF.